The 11 T cell receptor beta chains below come from one sample, sequenced in a study of T cell changes during pregnancy in multiple sclerosis. Profiled with immunoSEQ multiplex PCR; TCRdb holds only in-frame clones, not every one. Found here are approximately 50,000 clones, approximately 94% of them singletons; the top ten hold approximately 0.31%. The specimen was CD4+ T cells from peripheral blood mononuclear cells, collected in the third trimester of pregnancy. The receptors shown here come from a female donor with multiple sclerosis, enrolled in a pregnancy study.

This sequence joins TRBV27 and TRBJ1-3; TRBD1 might be the D (5 bases). The CDR3 consists of 17 residues. From germline, CDR1 is MNHEY and CDR2 SMNVEV (reference sequence). Deletions cut 5 bases from V and 0 bases from J, with 17 bases between. This CDR3 is CASSRTRDSSSGNTIYF. The CDR3 DNA reads TGTGCCAGCAGTCGTACCAGGGATTCGAGCTCTGGAAACACCATATATTTT.

The V call is TRBV5-1, the J call TRBJ2-1; a weak D match, TRBD2 (6 bases). CDR1 is SGHRS and CDR2 is YFSETQ in the germline V gene. The CDR3 has 15 amino acids. V was pared by 1 base and J by 2 bases, with 10 bases between. This CDR3 is CASSLSAGTYNEQFF. CDR3 in DNA: TGCGCCAGCAGCTTGTCGGCGGGAACCTACAATGAGCAGTTCTTC.

This clone was seen a single time. This chain uses TRBV19 with TRBJ2-3; TRBD2 aligns across 10 bases. Germline trimming cut 3 bases from V and 6 bases from J; bases unmatched to any gene: 12. CDR1 is LNHDA and CDR2 is SQIVND in the germline V gene (reference sequence). The CDR3 totals 17 residues. The CDR3 loop is CASSISGLAGAPDTQYF. DNA for the CDR3: TGTGCCAGTAGTATTTCGGGGCTAGCGGGGGCCCCGGATACGCAGTATTTT.

The rearrangement joins TRBV7-9 to TRBJ2-7; the D gene is possibly TRBD1 (6 bases). The V gene lost 3 bases and the J gene lost 6 bases, with 15 bases spanning the gap. CDR3 length: 14 residues. Looked up from germline, CDR1 is SEHNR and CDR2 is FQNEAQ (reference sequence). The CDR3 DNA reads TGTGCCAGCAGCTTTGTGGCAGGGGTGGGCGAGCAGTACTTC. Protein: CASSFVAGVGEQYF.

This clone has just one count. This chain uses TRBV6-6 with TRBJ1-4; TRBD1 might be the D (6 bases). CDR3 length equals 11 residues. Germline-derived CDR1 and CDR2 are MNHNY and SVGAGI (reference sequence). Between the trimmed V and J ends, which lost 10 bases and 8 bases, there was a span of 11 bases. The CDR3 DNA is TGTGCCAATAGGGGGGGGGAAAAACTGTTTTTT. This sequence encodes CANRGGEKLFF.

The chain recombines TRBV29-1 with TRBJ2-3; 13 nucleotides align to TRBD2. The CDR3 runs 16 residues. Germline CDR1 and CDR2: SQVTM and ANQGSEA. V shed 4 bases, J shed 4 bases, and the junction held 8 bases outside the gene matches. In DNA, the CDR3 is TGCAGCGTTGCCCAACTAGCGGGAGGGCAGGCAGATACGCAGTATTTT. Protein sequence: CSVAQLAGGQADTQYF.

This clone has only one observation. The chain carries TRBV11-3 and TRBJ2-1; 11 positions agree with TRBD2. Germline V gene lookup returns CDR1 SGHNT and CDR2 YENEEA. V dropped 1 base and J dropped 5; count of bases not matched to a gene: 1. The CDR3 is 15 residues long. As DNA, the CDR3 is TGTGCCAGCAGCTTAGGACTAGCGGGGAACAATGAGCAGTTCTTC. This gives the protein CASSLGLAGNNEQFF.

J is TRBJ1-2 and V is TRBV7-8; D unresolved. This CDR3 comprises 14 residues. Trimming removed 1 base from V and 2 bases from J, with 8 bases in between. Germline V lookup: CDR1 SGHVS, CDR2 FQNEAQ. The CDR3 DNA is TGTGCCAGCAGCTTAGTTGCCCTAAACTATGGCTACACCTTC. Encoded protein: CASSLVALNYGYTF.

The chain carries TRBV9 and TRBJ1-3; D call uncertain. CDR1 is SGDLS and CDR2 is YYNGEE in the germline V gene. Trimming cost V 5 bases and J 0 bases, with 6 bases left between them. CDR3 length equals 13 residues. CDR3 DNA: TGTGCCAGCAGGGCCGTCTCTGGAAACACCATATATTTT. Its translation is CASRAVSGNTIYF.

V usage is TRBV5-1 and J usage is TRBJ2-7, with a tentative D call TRBD1 (5 bases). Germline V gene sequence: CDR1 SGHRS, CDR2 YFSETQ. This CDR3 is 12 amino acids long. V lost 0 bases and J 7 bases, leaving 8 bases between the germline ends. In DNA, the CDR3 is TGCGCCAGCAGCTTGGCCAGGACAGAGCAGTACTTC. Protein product: CASSLARTEQYF. The full variable domain, with the rest looked up from reference TRBV5-1 and TRBJ2-7, is KAGVTQTPRYLIKTRGQQVTLSCSPISGHRSVSWYQQTPGQGLQFLFEYFSETQRNKGNFPGRFSGRQFSNSRSEMNVSTLELGDSALYLCASSLARTEQYFGPGTRLTVT.

V and J are TRBV7-9 and TRBJ2-5, with TRBD2 matching over 10 bases. Per germline, CDR1 SEHNR and CDR2 FQNEAQ (reference sequence). V lost 0 bases, J lost 2 bases, and 0 bases stayed unmatched. The CDR3 sequence is 15 residues long. As DNA, the CDR3 is TGTGCCAGCAGCTTAGCAGCGGGAGGGCAAGAGACCCAGTACTTC. Translated, it gives CASSLAAGGQETQYF.